This TCR beta chain comes out of a study of CD8 T cells in ankylosing spondylitis. Remarks on this clonotype: Its matching antigen is unknown.

Germline V gene sequence: CDR1 LGHNT, CDR2 FRNRAP. V gave up 4 bases and J gave up 5 bases, with 11 bases separating them. CDR3 length equals 13 residues. TCRdb re-called the 5' RACE reads with MiXCR, one entry per CDR3 protein. The sample lists around 250,000 distinct CDR3 sequences, about 30% occurring once. Points from the study as a whole: A motif in TCR beta, a set of eight or nine highly homologous variants, appeared characteristic of ankylosing spondylitis blood. Some motif variants had been reported before (in reactive arthritis synovial fluid and blood). CD8+ by phenotype, disease-linked clones were relatively rare in peripheral blood. Researchers reportedly found disease-linked clones significantly enriched in matched ankylosing spondylitis synovial fluid.

The TCR originated in a male donor with ankylosing spondylitis or in good health (not recorded which). The rearrangement uses TRBV12-5 and TRBJ2-5; D is tentatively TRBD1 or TRBD2 (5 bases each). Source material: blood, either unsorted or a sorted T cell fraction (not recorded which). The CDR3 loop is CASGYGAGETQYF. Here the CDR3 DNA reads TGTGCTAGTGGTTACGGGGCAGGGGAGACCCAGTACTTC.